This T cell receptor beta chain derives from a study of T-cell reconstitution after alpha-beta-depleted transplantation in children. There are 17 residues in the CDR3. The junction had 13 bases not matched to a gene; V was cut back by 4 bases and J by 4 bases. The germline V gene encodes CDR1 DFQATT and CDR2 SNEGSKA (reference sequence). Unique molecular identifiers were incorporated during preparation of the TCRbeta library. TCRdb ran MiXCR on the PCR reads and lists one entry per CDR3 protein. The sample includes around 200,000 distinct CDR3 sequences, about 6.3% seen only once; the top ten take 3% to 3.5%.

The chain has TRBV20-1 and TRBJ2-6; 7 positions match TRBD1. This receptor was obtained from a human donor who donated a stem cell graft to a child with Wiskott-Aldrich syndrome. Sequenced here: PBMCs from the stem cell graft donor, sampled from the stem cell graft. The CDR3 loop is CSANHRDSSRGANVLTF. CDR3 in DNA: TGCAGTGCTAACCACCGGGACAGTAGTAGAGGGGCCAACGTCCTGACTTTC.